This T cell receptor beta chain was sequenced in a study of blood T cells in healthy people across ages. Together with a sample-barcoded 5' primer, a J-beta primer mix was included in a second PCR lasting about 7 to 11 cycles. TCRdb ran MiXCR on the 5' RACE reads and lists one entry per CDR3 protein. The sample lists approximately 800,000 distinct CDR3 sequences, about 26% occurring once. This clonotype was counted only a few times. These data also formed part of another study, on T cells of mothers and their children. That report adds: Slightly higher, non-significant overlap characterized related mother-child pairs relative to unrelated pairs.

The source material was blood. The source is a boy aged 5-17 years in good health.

CDR3 nucleotide sequence: TGTGCCAGCTCACCCAAGGGGGCGAGGGAGCAGTACTTC. It encodes CASSPKGAREQYF. This chain joins TRBV18 and TRBJ2-7; 7 bases are shared with TRBD1. The CDR3 is 13 amino acids. Trimming removed 3 bases from V and 7 bases from J; junction bases left unmatched: 6. Germline CDR1 and CDR2: KGHSH and LQKENI.